This TCR beta chain was obtained from a study of a mutant IDH1 vaccine in newly diagnosed glioma. Study in general: Patients were given eight vaccinations, scheduled in weeks 1, 3, 5, 7, 11, 15, 19 and 23. Initiation of the vaccine course occurred 4-6 weeks after radiotherapy alone, or alongside temozolomide cycles. Patients had received radiotherapy, temozolomide, or both previously, most receiving both.

Method: immunoSEQ multiplex PCR; TCRdb's copy keeps in-frame clones and lacks some. Of roughly 120,000 clones in the sample, 80% are singletons; the top ten hold about 5.5%. Study outcomes and limitations: Variations in leading peripheral T cell clonotypes appeared to have no connection with pseudoprogression.

Time point specified: week 11, during vaccination. A 20-mer mutant IDH1 peptide at 300 ug was injected subcutaneously with topical imiquimod. This clone occurred a few times. Its antigen is currently unknown. The germline gives CDR1 MGHDK, CDR2 SYGVNS. Trimming at V came to 4 bases and at J to 4 bases, leaving 2 bases not matched to a gene. This CDR3 is 14 amino acids long. The sequencing here drew on PBMCs, taken from a glioma patient whose treatment included an IDH1 peptide vaccine. The rearrangement joins TRBV25-1 to TRBJ1-2, with TRBD1 matching over 11 bases. The TCR comes from a man between 40 and 49 years old with glioma. The CDR3 reads CASSGTGGFYGYTF. CDR3 in DNA: TGTGCCAGCAGTGGGACAGGGGGCTTCTATGGCTACACCTTC.